In its sample, the clone carrying this T cell receptor (beta chain) was seen many times. Antigen: not known. This CDR3 spans 13 amino acids. The germline V and J ends were trimmed by 4 bases and 4 bases, with 8 bases remaining between them. Germline CDR1 and CDR2: SNHLY and FYNNEI. This record comes from a study of T-cell reconstitution after alpha-beta-depleted transplantation in children. Findings of the study overall: In patients about two months after transplant, alpha-beta T cells reportedly arose from several hundred expanded graft clones. T-cell counts and diversity were attributed mostly to newly produced T cells one year after transplant.

A library of TCRbeta sequences, prepared with unique molecular identifiers, was generated. Via MiXCR, TCRdb re-called the PCR reads, giving one row per CDR3 protein. The sample has 97,000 or so distinct CDR3 sequences; under 7% are singletons. The genes are TRBV2 and TRBJ2-1, with D maybe TRBD2 (6 bases). The receptor was isolated from a female patient aged 2 to 10 who had a stem cell transplant for Fanconi anemia, so the T cells may come from the graft donor. This specimen was PBMCs, mostly from graft donor cells, taken 60 days after TCRalphabeta/CD19-depleted stem cell transplant. CDR3 sequence: CASSGLVYNEQFF. The CDR3 bases are TGTGCCAGCAGTGGACTAGTTTACAATGAGCAGTTCTTC.